This T cell receptor (beta chain) is from a study of T cell clonality in common variable immunodeficiency. This clone came up many times. Antigen specificity is unknown. The read is 3 residues too short to cover the CDR3 end, so that end is filled in from the germline J gene. Clones were read by immunoSEQ multiplex PCR, and TCRdb kept only the in-frame ones, dropping some. In total the sample includes under 35,000 clones, none of them seen once. This CDR3 has 13 residues. Trimming removed 0 bases at V and 7 bases at J, with 8 bases between. From germline, CDR1 is SGHNT and CDR2 YYREEE (reference sequence). General study points: Patient heterogeneity in the CVID cohort limited correlations between repertoire features and clinical complications. Compared with healthy controls, CVID subjects showed increased TCRbeta clonality, mostly in about a third. Compared with controls, CVID subjects had fewer shared TCRbeta clones. Common variable immunodeficiency TCR beta sequences reportedly had fewer deletions and N-nucleotide insertions.

This sequence joins TRBV5-4 and TRBJ2-1; weak D call: TRBD2 (5 bases). The sequenced sample was peripheral blood mononuclear cells. This receptor was obtained from a person aged 18 to 75 in good health. CDR3 DNA, as far as it was read: TGTGCCAGCAGCTTGGCCGGGGTAAATGAG. This gives the protein CASSLAGVNE. The full CDR3 protein is CASSLAGVNEQFF. Drawing the rest from reference TRBV5-4 and TRBJ2-1, the complete variable domain is ETGVTQSPTHLIKTRGQQVTLRCSSQSGHNTVSWYQQALGQGPQFIFQYYREEENGRGNFPPRFSGLQFPNYSSELNVNALELDDSALYLCASSLAGVNEQFFGPGTRLTVL.